This T cell receptor beta chain was captured in a study of blood T cell repertoires in COVID-19. About the research overall: Samples representing acute and convalescent COVID-19 were sourced from the United States, Italy and Spain. Sample material is recorded as cDNA or gDNA derived from T cells, B-cell-depleted T cells, or PBMCs.

V dropped 5 bases and J dropped 1 base, with 11 bases sitting between them. Per the germline V gene, CDR1 is SGHVS and CDR2 is FNYEAQ. The CDR3 covers 15 residues. This clone showed up just a few times. Original analysis: Using reference gene primer amplification, nucleated cell counts were estimated. Produced via immunoSEQ multiplex PCR; TCRdb's table is partial and in-frame only. D and trimming come from the DNA, and the V and J calls and clone size come from that table. There are fewer than 65,000 clones in the sample; roughly 84% occur only once, and roughly 10% lies in the top ten. This chain links TRBV7-6 with TRBJ2-2; no clear D. The sequenced material came from peripheral blood. The receptor was derived from a man in his thirties or forties with COVID-19, enrolled during active disease. DNA of the CDR3: TGTGCCAGCAGCGATCCGAGAGGGAACACCGGGGAGCTGTTTTTT. Protein product: CASSDPRGNTGELFF.